The present T cell receptor beta chain was sequenced within a study of blood T cell repertoires in COVID-19. On the study more broadly: There were acute and convalescent COVID-19 samples, and they came from the United States, Italy and Spain. T cells, B-cell-depleted T cells, or PBMCs provided the cDNA or gDNA that served as material.

Trimming removed 3 bases at V and 0 bases at J, with 12 bases between. CDR1 is GTSNPN and CDR2 is SVGIG in the germline V gene (reference sequence). CDR3 length: 15 residues. Authors' analysis steps: Amplifying reference gene primers gave estimates of nucleated cell counts. Method: immunoSEQ multiplex PCR; TCRdb's copy keeps in-frame clones and lacks some. V and J calls and clone size are given by that table; D and trimming were obtained from the DNA. The sample includes roughly 150,000 clones, roughly 85% of them seen just once. This clonotype originated in a woman aged 80 or over with acute or convalescent COVID-19. Sequenced: peripheral blood. V gene TRBV30 combines with J gene TRBJ1-5; D ambiguous. Written as DNA, the CDR3 is TGTGCCTGGAGCTACCCTTCGTATAGCAATCAGCCCCAGCATTTT. Protein product: CAWSYPSYSNQPQHF.